Listed below are T cell receptor beta chains from one sample, sequenced in a study of blood T cell repertoires in COVID-19. Sequencing was performed with immunoSEQ multiplex PCR; in TCRdb, only in-frame clones are kept and a portion is missing. The table records about 98,000 clones, about 81% of them present only once. Sequencing input: peripheral blood. The receptors originated from an elderly man with acute or convalescent COVID-19. The CDR3 runs from the conserved cysteine through the conserved F or W. Each record gives: J gene, clone size, D gene, V gene, CDR3 protein, CDR3 DNA. D genes are given only for firm matches. The size field is filled for only some rows; it gives once, few, many or a size class.

TRBJ2-4	.	TRBD2	TRBV6-2/TRBV6-3	CASSYPGLAGNIQYF	TGTGCCAGCAGTTACCCGGGACTAGCGGGGAACATTCAGTACTTC
TRBJ2-7	.	TRBD2	TRBV6-2/TRBV6-3	CASSLVAGRANEQYF	TGTGCCAGCAGTTTGGTAGCGGGACGTGCGAACGAGCAGTACTTC
TRBJ2-2	few	.	TRBV24-1	CATSDRGADTGELFF	TGTGCCACCAGTGACAGGGGGGCGGACACCGGGGAGCTGTTTTTT
TRBJ1-1	.	.	TRBV3-1/TRBV3-2	CASSRGSDTEAFF	TGTGCCAGCAGTAGGGGATCGGACACTGAAGCTTTCTTT
TRBJ2-7	.	.	TRBV28	CASSTKPHEQYF	TGTGCCAGCAGTACTAAGCCCCACGAGCAGTACTTC
TRBJ1-5	.	.	TRBV6-5	CASSPTFSSNQPQHF	TGTGCCAGCAGTCCTACCTTCTCTAGCAATCAGCCCCAGCATTTT
TRBJ1-1	.	TRBD1	TRBV6-5	CASSYETGAAFF	TGTGCCAGCAGTTACGAAACAGGGGCTGCTTTCTTT
TRBJ1-2	.	TRBD1	TRBV28	CASSGQAYGYTF	TGTGCCAGCAGCGGACAGGCCTATGGCTACACCTTC
TRBJ2-7	few	TRBD1	TRBV7-2	CASSPGTGGEQYF	TGTGCCAGCAGCCCCGGGACAGGGGGCGAGCAGTACTTC
TRBJ1-5	.	TRBD1	TRBV19	CASSSPGTEVRGNQPQHF	TGTGCCAGTAGTTCTCCCGGGACAGAGGTTAGGGGCAATCAGCCCCAGCATTTT
TRBJ2-1	.	TRBD1	TRBV18	CATAVGTGTYNEQFF	TGTGCCACCGCGGTTGGGACAGGGACGTACAATGAGCAGTTCTTC
TRBJ2-5	.	TRBD2	TRBV7-9	CASSLAGGGMEYF	TGTGCCAGCAGCTTAGCGGGGGGAGGGATGGAGTACTTC
TRBJ1-1	.	.	TRBV9	CASSATDFFTEAFF	TGTGCCAGCAGCGCTACCGACTTCTTCACTGAAGCTTTCTTT
TRBJ2-7	.	TRBD1	TRBV5-1	CASSPYRQGAYEQYF	TGCGCCAGCAGCCCCTACAGACAGGGGGCCTACGAGCAGTACTTC
TRBJ2-1	.	TRBD1	TRBV19	CASSTTGGSSREQFF	TGTGCCAGTAGCACGACAGGGGGGTCCTCTCGTGAGCAGTTCTTC
TRBJ1-2	.	.	TRBV4-3	CASSQDRGGVEGYTF	TGCGCCAGCAGCCAAGATAGGGGAGGGGTTGAGGGCTACACCTTC
TRBJ1-2	.	TRBD1	TRBV12-5	CASGLVSGTGVVGYTF	TGTGCTAGTGGTTTGGTTTCCGGGACAGGGGTAGTAGGCTACACCTTC
TRBJ2-7	.	.	TRBV2	CASSAAGNSYEQYF	TGTGCCAGCAGTGCAGCGGGCAACTCCTACGAGCAGTACTTC
TRBJ1-1	.	.	TRBV15	CATSREPGNTEAFF	TGTGCCACCAGCAGAGAACCAGGGAACACTGAAGCTTTCTTT
TRBJ1-6	.	TRBD1	TRBV28	CASSLLGQGNSPLHF	TGTGCCAGCAGTTTACTCGGACAGGGGAATTCACCCCTCCACTTT
TRBJ2-2	.	.	TRBV9	CASSVAAGSTGELFF	TGTGCCAGCAGCGTAGCCGCAGGGTCCACCGGGGAGCTGTTTTTT
TRBJ2-5	.	.	TRBV4-3	CASSQDINLGGLETQYF	TGCGCCAGCAGCCAAGATATAAACCTAGGAGGGTTGGAGACCCAGTACTTC
TRBJ2-7	.	.	TRBV5-1	CVSSRGSSSYEQYF	TGCGTCAGCAGTAGGGGGTCAAGCTCCTACGAGCAGTACTTC
TRBJ1-1	.	TRBD1	TRBV10-1	CASSEAGTGNTEAFF	TGCGCCAGCAGTGAGGCCGGGACAGGGAACACTGAAGCTTTCTTT
TRBJ1-6	.	.	TRBV27	CASRPAGTYNSPLHF	TGTGCCAGCAGACCCGCAGGGACCTATAATTCACCCCTCCACTTT
TRBJ1-1	.	TRBD1	TRBV5-6	CASSPQGAFRATEAFF	TGTGCCAGCAGCCCACAGGGGGCGTTTCGGGCCACTGAAGCTTTCTTT